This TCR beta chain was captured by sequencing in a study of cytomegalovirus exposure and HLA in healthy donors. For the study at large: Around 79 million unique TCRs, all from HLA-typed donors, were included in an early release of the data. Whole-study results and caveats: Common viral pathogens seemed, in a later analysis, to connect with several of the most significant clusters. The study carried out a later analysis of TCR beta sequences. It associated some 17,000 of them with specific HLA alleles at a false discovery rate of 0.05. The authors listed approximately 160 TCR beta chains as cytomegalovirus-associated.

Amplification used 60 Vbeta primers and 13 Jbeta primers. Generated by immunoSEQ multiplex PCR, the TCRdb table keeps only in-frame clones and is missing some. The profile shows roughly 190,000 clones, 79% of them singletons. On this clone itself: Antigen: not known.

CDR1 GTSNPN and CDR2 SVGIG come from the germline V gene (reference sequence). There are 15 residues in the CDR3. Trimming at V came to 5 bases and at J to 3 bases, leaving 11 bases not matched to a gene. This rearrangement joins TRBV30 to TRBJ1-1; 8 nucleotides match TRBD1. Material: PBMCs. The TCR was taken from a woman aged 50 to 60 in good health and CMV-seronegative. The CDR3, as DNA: TGTGCCTGGTCTAAGCGGACAGGGAGGGACACTGAAGCTTTCTTT. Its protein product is CAWSKRTGRDTEAFF.